The following is a T cell receptor (beta chain) sequence with its context. Its antigen is undetermined. The test was conducted at deep level. TCRdb's copy holds only in-frame clones and misses some; the assay was immunoSEQ multiplex PCR. The sample lists some 2 million clones, roughly 95% occurring once. CD45RO-negative CD8 cells positively selected for CCR7 made up the naive population, which excluded terminally differentiated effector memory CD45RA+ cells. The donors were adults (healthy and HIV-negative) with no recent acute infections or vaccinations. The record originates from a study of shared clonotypes between healthy human individuals. Points from the study as a whole: Clonotypes which were not shared had lower generation probabilities than clonotypes that all four donors shared.

Trimming cost V 2 bases and J 7 bases; bases outside gene matches: 8. The CDR3 length is 15 residues. Germline CDR1 reads SGDLS; CDR2 reads YYNGEE. The chain recombines TRBV9 with TRBJ2-1; 8 bases are a match to TRBD2. The sample taken for sequencing was naive CD8+ T cells sorted from blood. This sequence was found in a young man in good health. CDR3 coding DNA: TGTGCCAGCAGCGTTAGCGGGGTCCCCGGGAATGAGCAGTTCTTC. This codes for CASSVSGVPGNEQFF.